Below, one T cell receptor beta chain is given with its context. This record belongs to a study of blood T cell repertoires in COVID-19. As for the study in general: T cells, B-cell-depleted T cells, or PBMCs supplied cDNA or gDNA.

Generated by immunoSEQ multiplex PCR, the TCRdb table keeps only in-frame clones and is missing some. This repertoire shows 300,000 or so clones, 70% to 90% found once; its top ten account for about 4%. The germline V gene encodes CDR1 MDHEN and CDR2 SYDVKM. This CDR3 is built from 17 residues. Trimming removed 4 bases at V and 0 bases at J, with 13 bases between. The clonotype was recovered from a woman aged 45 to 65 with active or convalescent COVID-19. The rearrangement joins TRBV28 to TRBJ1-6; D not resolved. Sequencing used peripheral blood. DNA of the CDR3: TGTGCCAGCAGTTCCGCCCGAGAATACTCCTATAATTCACCCCTCCACTTT. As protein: CASSSAREYSYNSPLHF.